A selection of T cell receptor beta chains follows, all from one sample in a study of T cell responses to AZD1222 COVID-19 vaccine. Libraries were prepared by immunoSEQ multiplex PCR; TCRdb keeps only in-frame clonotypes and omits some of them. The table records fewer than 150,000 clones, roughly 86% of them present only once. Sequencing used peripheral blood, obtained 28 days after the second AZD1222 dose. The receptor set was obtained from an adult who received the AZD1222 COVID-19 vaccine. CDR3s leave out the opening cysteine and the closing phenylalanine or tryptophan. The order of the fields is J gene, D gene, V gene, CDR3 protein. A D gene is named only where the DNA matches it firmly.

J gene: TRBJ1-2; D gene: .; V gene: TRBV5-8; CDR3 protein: ASSFRRGAFYGYT
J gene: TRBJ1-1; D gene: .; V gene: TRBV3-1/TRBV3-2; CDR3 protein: ASSPYRRMNTEAF
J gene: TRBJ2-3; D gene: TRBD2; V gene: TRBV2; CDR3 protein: ASRGATSGNTDTQY
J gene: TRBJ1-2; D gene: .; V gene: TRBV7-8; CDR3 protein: ASSPYTEHNYGYT
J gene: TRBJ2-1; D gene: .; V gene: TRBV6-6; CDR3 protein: ASSYQPGLGDEQF
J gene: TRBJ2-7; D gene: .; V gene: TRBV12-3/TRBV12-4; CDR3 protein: ASSLGGKSEQY
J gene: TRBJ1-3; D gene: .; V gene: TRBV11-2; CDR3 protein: ASSHYREIGNTIY
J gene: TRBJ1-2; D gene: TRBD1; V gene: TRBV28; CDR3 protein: ASSPLDRGTYGYT
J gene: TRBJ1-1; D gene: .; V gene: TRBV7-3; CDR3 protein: ASSSRQGRNTEAF
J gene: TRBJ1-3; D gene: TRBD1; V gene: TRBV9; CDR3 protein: ASSNTGTGIGNTIY
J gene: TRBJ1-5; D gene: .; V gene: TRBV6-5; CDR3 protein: ASSPGGPQH
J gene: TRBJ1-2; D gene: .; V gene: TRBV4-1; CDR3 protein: ASSLASNYGYT
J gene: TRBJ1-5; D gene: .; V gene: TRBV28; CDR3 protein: ASSIKGQPQH
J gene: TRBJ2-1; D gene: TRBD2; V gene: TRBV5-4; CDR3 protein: ASSLGGSGGYNEQF
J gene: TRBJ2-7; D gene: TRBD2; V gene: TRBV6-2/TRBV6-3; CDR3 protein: ASSYSRGGPYEQY
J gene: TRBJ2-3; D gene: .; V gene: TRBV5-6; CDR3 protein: ASSLGLGKADTQY
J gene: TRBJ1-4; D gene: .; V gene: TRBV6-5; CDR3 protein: ASRATNEKLF
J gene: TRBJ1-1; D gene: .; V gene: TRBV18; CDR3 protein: ASSPRQENTEAF
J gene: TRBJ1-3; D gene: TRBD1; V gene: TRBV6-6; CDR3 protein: ASSGDSVNTIY
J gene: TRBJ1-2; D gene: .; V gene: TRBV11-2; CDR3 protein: ASSLEGGNYGYT
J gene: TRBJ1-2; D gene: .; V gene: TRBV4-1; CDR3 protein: ASSQVRRKGYT
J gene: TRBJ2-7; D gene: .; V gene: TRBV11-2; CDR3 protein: ASRGTRQRTYEQY
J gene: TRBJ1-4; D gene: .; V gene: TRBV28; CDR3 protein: ASSQKGTNEKLF
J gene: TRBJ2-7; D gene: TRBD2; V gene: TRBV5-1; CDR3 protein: ASSLEWRGAYEQY
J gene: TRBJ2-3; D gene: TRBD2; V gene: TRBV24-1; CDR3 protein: ATSGYELAGSEDTQY
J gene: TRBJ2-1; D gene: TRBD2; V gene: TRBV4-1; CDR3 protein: ASSQARGGPNEQF
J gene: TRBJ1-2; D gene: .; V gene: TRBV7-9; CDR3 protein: ASSPRQIPFSGYT
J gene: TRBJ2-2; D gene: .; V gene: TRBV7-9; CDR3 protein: ASSVRLAGAGELF
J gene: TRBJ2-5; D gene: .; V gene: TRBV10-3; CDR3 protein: AISWTDQETQY
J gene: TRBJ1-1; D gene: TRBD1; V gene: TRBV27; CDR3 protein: ASRRQGFANTEAF
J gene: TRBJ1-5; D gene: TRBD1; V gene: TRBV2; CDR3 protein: ASRETGLQPQH
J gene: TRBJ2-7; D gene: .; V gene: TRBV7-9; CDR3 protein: ASRAASSYEQY
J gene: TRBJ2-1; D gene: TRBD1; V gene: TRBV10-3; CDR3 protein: AISRDRGISSDNEQF
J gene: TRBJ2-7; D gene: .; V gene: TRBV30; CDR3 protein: AWAGLGHQY
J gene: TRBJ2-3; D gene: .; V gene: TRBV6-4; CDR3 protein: ASSDSRQHPGGSTDTQY
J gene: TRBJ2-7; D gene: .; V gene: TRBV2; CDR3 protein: ASRMEGYEQY
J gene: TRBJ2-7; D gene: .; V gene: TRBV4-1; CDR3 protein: ASSQDPPGASSYEQY